A selection of T cell receptor beta chains follows, all from one sample in a study of blood T cells in healthy people across ages. TCRdb fed the 5' RACE reads into MiXCR, producing one record per CDR3 protein. The profile covers 1.5 million or so distinct CDR3 sequences, with roughly 40% appearing a single time and 7.9% taken by the ten largest. Material for sequencing was blood. Source of these receptors: a woman in her late teens or twenties in good health. The CDR3 runs from the conserved cysteine through the conserved F or W. The D gene is left open where the match is weak. For some rows the clone size is stated as once, few or many, or as a class when expanded; others skip it.

D gene	V gene	J gene	clone size	CDR3 DNA	CDR3 protein
-	TRBV5-1	TRBJ2-7	-	TGCGCCAGCGGCTTAGCCCCGGGACTTTCCTCCTACGAGCAGTACTTC	CASGLAPGLSSYEQYF
TRBD2	TRBV20-1	TRBJ2-1	-	TGCAGTGCTCTGTCGACTAGCTCAAGCTCCTACAATGAGCAGTTCTTC	CSALSTSSSSYNEQFF
TRBD2	TRBV27	TRBJ2-5	-	TGTGCCAGCAGTCTATGGGCCGGACTAGCGGAAGAGACCCAGTACTTC	CASSLWAGLAEETQYF
-	TRBV7-2	TRBJ2-5	-	TGTGCCAGCAGCTTAGAGTACTGGGCGCAGGGAGGAGAGACCCAGTACTTC	CASSLEYWAQGGETQYF
-	TRBV4-2	TRBJ2-7	few	TGTGCCAGCAGCCAAGGCCCTGCGGACTACGAGCAGTACTTC	CASSQGPADYEQYF
-	TRBV6-5	TRBJ1-2	-	TGTGCCAGCAGTTCCCGACAGCTCTATGGCTACACCTTC	CASSSRQLYGYTF
TRBD2	TRBV2	TRBJ2-3	few	TGTGCCAGCATGGGGTCTAGCGGGAGAGATACGCAGTATTTT	CASMGSSGRDTQYF
TRBD2	TRBV10-3	TRBJ2-1	-	TGTGCCATCTCCACTAGCGGGGGGGTGAATGAGCAGTTCTTC	CAISTSGGVNEQFF
-	TRBV20-1	TRBJ1-4	-	TGCAGTGCTAGAGGGGGGCAGGGACTTGAAAAACTGTTTTTT	CSARGGQGLEKLFF
TRBD2	TRBV18	TRBJ2-7	-	TGTGCCAGCTCACCACCGACATCGCTAGCGGGTGCCGGTGAGCAGTACTTC	CASSPPTSLAGAGEQYF
-	TRBV30	TRBJ2-4	-	TGTGCCTGGAGTGTTGCTCAAAACATTCAGTACTTC	CAWSVAQNIQYF
TRBD2	TRBV6-1	TRBJ2-1	few	TGTGCCAGCAGGAGTTTACTAGCGCCCAAAGACAATGAGCAGTTCTTC	CASRSLLAPKDNEQFF
-	TRBV5-1	TRBJ2-7	-	TGCGCCAGCAGCTTGGGTTCCGGGGCCCTCTCCTACGAGCAGTACTTC	CASSLGSGALSYEQYF
TRBD1	TRBV29-1	TRBJ2-3	few	TGCAGCGCCGGAAGCGGACAGGGACGCACAGATACGCAGTATTTT	CSAGSGQGRTDTQYF
TRBD1	TRBV6-2/TRBV6-3	TRBJ1-2	-	TGTGCCAGCACCCCACGACAGGGGCGGTGGTATGGCTACACCTTC	CASTPRQGRWYGYTF
-	TRBV20-1	TRBJ2-3	-	TGCAGTGCGACAGATCGTAGCAGGAGCACAGATACGCAGTATTTT	CSATDRSRSTDTQYF
TRBD1	TRBV4-1	TRBJ2-7	-	TGCGCCAGCAGCCATGAGCCGGGACAGGTGGGGTACTTC	CASSHEPGQVGYF
TRBD1	TRBV20-1	TRBJ1-1	-	TGCAGTGCTAGAGATGGGACAGCCTCGAACACTGAAGCTTTCTTT	CSARDGTASNTEAFF
-	TRBV14	TRBJ1-1	few	TGTGCCAGCAGCCGAGCAGTGGCAGGGTCCACTGAAGCTTTCTTT	CASSRAVAGSTEAFF
TRBD2	TRBV4-2	TRBJ2-4	few	TGTGCCAGCAGCCTGACGGGGACTAGCGGAAACATTCAGTACTTC	CASSLTGTSGNIQYF
-	TRBV20-1	TRBJ2-7	few	TGCGCTCTGCCGGGGACGGCAGGTGGCTACGAGCAGTACTTC	CALPGTAGGYEQYF
-	TRBV7-9	TRBJ1-1	-	TGTGCCAGCAGCTTAATGTCTACCGGGGGTGAAGCTTTCTTT	CASSLMSTGGEAFF
-	TRBV11-1	TRBJ2-1	once	TGTGCCAGCAGCCCCGGTCTAGTGGCCCTCTACAATGAGCAGTTCTTC	CASSPGLVALYNEQFF
-	TRBV2	TRBJ1-3	-	TGTGCCAGCAGTGTAACCGGAAACACCATATATTTT	CASSVTGNTIYF
-	TRBV5-1	TRBJ2-7	-	TGCGCCAGCAGCTTCCAGGGCCTCGAGCAGTACTTC	CASSFQGLEQYF
-	TRBV6-5	TRBJ2-1	many	TGTGCCAGCAGGCAGGGGCATGAGCAGTTCTTC	CASRQGHEQFF
-	TRBV27	TRBJ2-7	few	TGTGCCAGCAGTTTAGTAGGGTCGAACGAGCAGTACTTC	CASSLVGSNEQYF
TRBD2	TRBV20-1	TRBJ2-1	many	TGCAGTGCTACGGCAGTAGGGACTAGCGGGAGAGACAATGAGCAGTTCTTC	CSATAVGTSGRDNEQFF
TRBD2	TRBV6-1	TRBJ2-7	-	TGTGCCAGCAGGCACGGGCGGGAGGAGATCTACGAGCAGTACTTC	CASRHGREEIYEQYF